Presented here are 30 T cell receptor beta chains from one specimen sequenced in a study of T cell responses to AZD1222 COVID-19 vaccine. Measured with immunoSEQ multiplex PCR; TCRdb has only the in-frame clones, and not every one. The sample records some 110,000 clones, 80% to 90% being singletons. Sequences were derived from peripheral blood, sampled on day 0 of MenACWY control vaccination. The receptors come from an adult in good health.

The CDR3 DNA reads as TGTGCCAGCAGTTTCTGGGGGGAGCAATCTGGCACAGATACGCAGTATTTT. It translates to CASSFWGEQSGTDTQYF. This rearrangement joins TRBV28 to TRBJ2-3, with D possibly TRBD2 on 6 matching bases. Between the trimmed V and J ends, which lost 3 bases and 1 base, there was a span of 17 bases. The CDR3 contains 17 residues. Germline assignment: CDR1 MDHEN and CDR2 SYDVKM.

The chain employs TRBV15 and TRBJ1-1, with D uncertain. CDR1 is LNHNV and CDR2 is YYDKDF in the germline V gene (reference sequence). This CDR3 comprises 15 residues. Trimming pared 1 base from V and 1 base from J, leaving 10 bases between. In DNA, the CDR3 is TGTGCCACCAGCAGAGTTCTGGGATCGAACACTGAAGCTTTCTTT. Translation: CATSRVLGSNTEAFF. Full variable domain (outside the CDR3, taken from reference TRBV15 and TRBJ1-1): DAMVIQNPRYQVTQFGKPVTLSCSQTLNHNVMYWYQQKSSQAPKLLFHYYDKDFNNEADTPDNFQSRRPNTSFCFLDIRSPGLGDTAMYLCATSRVLGSNTEAFFGQGTRLTVV.

The CDR3: CASSLGTRNTEAFF. The CDR3 DNA is TGCGCCAGCAGCTTGGGTACACGGAACACTGAAGCTTTCTTT. J is TRBJ1-1 and V is TRBV5-1; D is unclear. Trimming removed 0 bases at V and 1 base at J, with 7 bases between. The CDR3 runs to 14 residues. From germline, CDR1 is SGHRS and CDR2 YFSETQ. The full variable domain, completed using reference TRBV5-1 and TRBJ1-1, is KAGVTQTPRYLIKTRGQQVTLSCSPISGHRSVSWYQQTPGQGLQFLFEYFSETQRNKGNFPGRFSGRQFSNSRSEMNVSTLELGDSALYLCASSLGTRNTEAFFGQGTRLTVV.

The V and J genes are TRBV7-3 and TRBJ2-2, with unresolved D. The ends were cut back, 2 bases at V and 2 bases at J, with 6 bases in the middle. The germline CDR1 and CDR2 sequences are SGHTA and FQGTGA. There are 14 residues in the CDR3. Here the CDR3 DNA reads TGTGCCAGCAGCTTAGGTCAAAACACCGGGGAGCTGTTTTTT. It codes for CASSLGQNTGELFF.

V and J are TRBV30 and TRBJ1-1, with D possibly matching TRBD1 (5 bases). The CDR3 is 15 residues long. V gave up 1 base and J gave up 0 bases, with 12 bases separating them. In germline, CDR1 is GTSNPN, CDR2 SVGIG (reference sequence). The CDR3 reads CAWSATRALNTEAFF. CDR3 sequence (DNA): TGTGCCTGGAGTGCGACCAGGGCCCTGAACACTGAAGCTTTCTTT.

The CDR3 DNA follows: TGTGCCAGCTCACCACCATCGGGGGGTAAGCACTACGAGCAGTACTTC. It yields the protein CASSPPSGGKHYEQYF. The chain carries TRBV18 and TRBJ2-7, with 7 bases identical to TRBD2. This CDR3 is built from 16 residues. V lost 0 bases, J lost 3 bases, and 8 bases stayed unmatched. Germline V gene lookup returns CDR1 KGHSH and CDR2 LQKENI.

V is TRBV24-1 and J is TRBJ1-6; possible D gene TRBD1, 6 bases. Trimming cost V 3 bases and J 8 bases, with 16 bases left between them. CDR1 is KGHDR and CDR2 is SFDVKD in the germline V gene. The CDR3 sequence is 16 residues long. The CDR3 DNA reads TGTGCCACCAGTGATGGACGAACAGGGATCCATTCACCCCTCCACTTT. Translation: CATSDGRTGIHSPLHF.

V gene TRBV7-9 combines with J gene TRBJ1-2; D possibly corresponds to TRBD1 (5 bases). V gave up 5 bases and J gave up 4 bases, with 23 bases separating them. Germline-derived CDR1 and CDR2 are SEHNR and FQNEAQ (reference sequence). The CDR3 contains 17 residues. This CDR3 reads CASSQIRSLRDVYGYTF. CDR3 in DNA: TGTGCCAGCAGCCAAATACGCTCCCTCCGGGACGTCTATGGCTACACCTTC.

This clone has only one observation. V is TRBV2 and J is TRBJ1-5; no clear D gene. The V gene lost 3 bases and the J gene lost 4 bases, with 13 bases spanning the gap. CDR1 is SNHLY, CDR2 FYNNEI, per germline. The CDR3 is made up of 15 amino acids. CDR3 amino acids: CASSEGRRANQPQHF. The CDR3 DNA reads TGTGCCAGCAGTGAGGGTAGGAGGGCAAATCAGCCCCAGCATTTT. The full variable domain, its missing parts supplied by reference TRBV2 and TRBJ1-5, is EPEVTQTPSHQVTQMGQEVILRCVPISNHLYFYWYRQILGQKVEFLVSFYNNEISEKSEIFDDQFSVERPDGSNFTLKIRSTKLEDSAMYFCASSEGRRANQPQHFGDGTRLSIL.

The genes are TRBV29-1 and TRBJ2-5, with TRBD1 identical over 10 bases. This CDR3 spans 16 amino acids. V shed 4 bases, J shed 5 bases, and the junction held 13 bases outside the gene matches. Per germline, CDR1 SQVTM and CDR2 ANQGSEA. This chain's CDR3 is CSVGVQRDRGGETQYF. DNA of the CDR3: TGCAGCGTTGGAGTGCAGAGGGACAGGGGAGGGGAGACCCAGTACTTC.

This chain uses TRBV21-1 with TRBJ1-4; TRBD1 is the table's D call, not checked against the DNA. TRBV21-1 is labeled a pseudogene. The CDR3 loop spans 19 amino acids. CDR3 protein: CASSKFPHFRDSEFPKLFF. As DNA, the CDR3 is TGTGCCAGCAGCAAATTCCCCCATTTCCGGGACAGCGAATTTCCGAAACTGTTTTTT.

CDR3 DNA sequence: TGTGCCAGCAGTTACTCATCGGTTCAGGGGTCACCCCTCCACTTT. This translates into CASSYSSVQGSPLHF. This sequence joins TRBV6-2 or TRBV6-3 and TRBJ1-6; maybe TRBD1 (6 bases). CDR1 and CDR2 (germline): MNHEY, SVGEGT. There are 15 residues in the CDR3. With 0 bases removed from V and 10 bases from J, the gap between germline ends came to 13 bases.

The chain employs TRBV5-6 and TRBJ1-2, with 7 bases aligning to TRBD1. This CDR3 is 12 amino acids long. Germline CDR1 and CDR2: SGHDT and YYEEEE. The junction had 4 bases not matched to a gene; V was cut back by 4 bases and J by 7 bases. The CDR3 DNA follows: TGTGCCAGCAGCGGCTACAGGGGTGGCTACACCTTC. Protein product: CASSGYRGGYTF.

The rearrangement links TRBV12-1 to TRBJ2-3. TRBV12-1 is described as a pseudogene. This CDR3 spans 16 amino acids. The CDR3 loop is CASSFALFKFIDTQYF. As DNA, the CDR3 is TGTGCCAGCAGCTTTGCGCTGTTTAAGTTCATAGATACGCAGTATTTT.

This chain joins TRBV5-1 and TRBJ1-4; D not certain. The CDR3 consists of 15 residues. Trimming pared 0 bases from V and 0 bases from J, leaving 6 bases between. CDR1 and CDR2 from the germline V gene are SGHRS and YFSETQ. CDR3 protein: CASSLARSTNEKLFF. The CDR3 bases are TGCGCCAGCAGCTTGGCCAGGTCAACTAATGAAAAACTGTTTTTT.

V and J are TRBV5-8 and TRBJ2-7, with D possibly being TRBD1 (5 bases). The ends were cut back, 4 bases at V and 3 bases at J, with 8 bases in the middle. The CDR3 loop spans 12 amino acids. Germline V CDR1 and CDR2: SGHTS, YDEGEE. This CDR3 is CASSPRVYEQYF. The CDR3 DNA reads TGTGCCAGCAGCCCCAGGGTCTACGAGCAGTACTTC.

This clone was seen only once. V gene TRBV6-5 combines with J gene TRBJ1-1, with a possible D match to TRBD1 (6 bases). The CDR3 length is 14 residues. Trimming cost V 1 base and J 7 bases, with 13 bases left between them. CDR1 is MNHEY, CDR2 SVGAGI, per germline. Here the CDR3 DNA reads TGTGCCAGCAGTTACTTCAGGGGACCAGGTGAAGCTTTCTTT. It translates to CASSYFRGPGEAFF.

This chain joins TRBV2 and TRBJ1-4, with a tentative D call TRBD1 (6 bases). This CDR3 has 13 residues. Germline CDR1 and CDR2: SNHLY and FYNNEI. Deletions cut 4 bases from V and 8 bases from J, with 11 bases between. The CDR3 here is CASSAGAREKLFF. CDR3 DNA sequence: TGTGCCAGCAGTGCAGGGGCCCGGGAAAAACTGTTTTTT.

V gene TRBV4-1 combines with J gene TRBJ2-7, with D perhaps matching TRBD2 (6 bases). This CDR3 is built from 15 residues. Germline V lookup: CDR1 MGHRA, CDR2 YSYEKL. V gave up 0 bases and J gave up 1 base, with 10 bases separating them. Here the CDR3 reads CASSQERGFSYEQYF. The CDR3 bases are TGCGCCAGCAGCCAAGAACGGGGGTTTTCCTACGAGCAGTACTTC.

CDR3 sequence reads: CASSQDMAATNEKLFF. The DNA of the CDR3 is TGTGCCAGCAGCCAAGATATGGCGGCAACTAATGAAAAACTGTTTTTT. The V call is TRBV4-2, the J call TRBJ1-4; D gene uncertain. There are 16 residues in the CDR3. The V end was cut by 0 bases, the J end by 0 bases, with 8 bases between. CDR1 and CDR2 (germline): LGHNA, YNFKEQ.

The J gene is TRBJ1-5, the V gene TRBV4-3, with D uncertain. Germline-derived CDR1 and CDR2 are LGHNA and YSLEER. The CDR3 sequence is 15 residues long. Between the trimmed V and J ends, which lost 4 bases and 4 bases, there was a span of 14 bases. In DNA form, the CDR3 reads TGCGCCAGCAGCCTCCTACCGGGTCCAAATCAGCCCCAGCATTTT. Its protein product is CASSLLPGPNQPQHF.

V is TRBV12-3 or TRBV12-4 and J is TRBJ1-5; D unclear. Trimming pared 4 bases from V and 7 bases from J, leaving 11 bases between. CDR3 length equals 13 residues. CDR3 nucleotides: TGTGCCAGCAGTTCAGCGGAGAACCAGCCCCAGCATTTT. Translated, it gives CASSSAENQPQHF.

J is TRBJ1-1 and V is TRBV6-1; 8 bases are shared with TRBD1. The CDR3 has 17 amino acids. The ends lost 4 bases at V and 3 bases at J; junction bases unmatched: 13. Per germline, CDR1 MNHNS and CDR2 SASEGT. The CDR3 DNA sequence: TGTGCCAGCAGTGCACGTTCTCCGACAGGGGCGGACACTGAAGCTTTCTTT. Its protein product is CASSARSPTGADTEAFF.

This chain connects TRBV5-8 to TRBJ2-5; TRBD1 matches at 9 bases. V trimming: 3 bases; J trimming: 4 bases; junction bases outside the gene matches: 1. The CDR3 consists of 13 residues. Germline CDR1 SGHTS, CDR2 YDEGEE. The CDR3 sequence: CASSYRGPETQYF. For the CDR3, the DNA is TGTGCCAGCAGCTACAGGGGGCCAGAGACCCAGTACTTC. The full variable domain, with the rest looked up from reference TRBV5-8 and TRBJ2-5, is EAGVTQSPTHLIKTRGQQATLRCSPISGHTSVYWYQQALGLGLQFLLWYDEGEERNRGNFPPRFSGRQFPNYSSELNVNALELEDSALYLCASSYRGPETQYFGPGTRLLVL.

This chain connects TRBV7-9 to TRBJ1-1; D is unresolved. Trimming took 5 bases from V and 8 from J, leaving 9 bases between them. This CDR3 is 11 amino acids long. Germline V CDR1 and CDR2: SEHNR, FQNEAQ (reference sequence). The CDR3 region is CASSPLIEAFF. The CDR3 DNA is TGTGCCAGCAGCCCTTTAATCGAAGCTTTCTTT.

The J gene is TRBJ1-3, the V gene TRBV4-2; TRBD1 matches at 9 bases. CDR3 length equals 17 residues. Germline trimming cut 0 bases from V and 1 base from J; bases unmatched to any gene: 4. Germline lookup yields CDR1 LGHNA and CDR2 YNFKEQ. CDR3 in DNA: TGTGCCAGCAGCCAAGACGGACAGGGGTCGTCTGGAAACACCATATATTTT. Protein: CASSQDGQGSSGNTIYF.

V usage is TRBV18 and J usage is TRBJ2-1, with D possibly TRBD1 on 6 matching bases. The CDR3 totals 16 residues. The V end lost 0 bases, the J end lost 7 bases, and 16 bases lay between the germline ends. CDR1 is KGHSH, CDR2 LQKENI, per germline. The CDR3 protein is CASSPPGARTGNEQFF. Here the CDR3 DNA reads TGTGCCAGCTCACCACCGGGGGCGCGGACTGGGAATGAGCAGTTCTTC. Variable domain in full (rest from reference TRBV18 and TRBJ2-1): NAGVMQNPRHLVRRRGQEARLRCSPMKGHSHVYWYRQLPEEGLKFMVYLQKENIIDESGMPKERFSAEFPKEGPSILRIQQVVRGDSAAYFCASSPPGARTGNEQFFGPGTRLTVL.

This rearrangement joins TRBV25-1 to TRBJ1-2; 7 bases agree with TRBD1. The CDR3 sequence is 13 residues long. Looked up from germline, CDR1 is MGHDK and CDR2 is SYGVNS. The V gene end was trimmed by 6 bases and the J gene end by 4 bases; junction bases not matched to a gene: 5. For the CDR3, the DNA is TGTGCCAGCAGGGCGACAGGGATCTATGGCTACACCTTC. Translating gives CASRATGIYGYTF.

The chain recombines TRBV6-2 or TRBV6-3 with TRBJ2-5; TRBD2 matches 8 bases. The V segment lost 0 bases and the J segment 2 bases; nucleotides outside the gene matches: 20. CDR1 MNHEY and CDR2 SVGEGT come from the germline V gene. This CDR3 spans 21 amino acids. The CDR3 DNA follows: TGTGCCAGCAGTTACTCGAACTCTGGTAGCGGGGCGATCACCGTACAAGAGACCCAGTACTTC. Translation: CASSYSNSGSGAITVQETQYF.

The gene calls are TRBV6-4 and TRBJ2-2; D gene unclear. Looked up from germline, CDR1 is MRHNA and CDR2 is SNTAGT. The CDR3 contains 14 residues. Trimming took off 3 bases at V and 1 base at J, with 6 bases between the two ends. CDR3 region: CASSDDKNTGELFF. The DNA of the CDR3 is TGTGCCAGCAGTGATGACAAGAACACCGGGGAGCTGTTTTTT.